What follows are 2 T cell receptor beta chains derived from one specimen sequenced in a study of OX40 agonist ivuxolimab in advanced cancers. Libraries were prepared by immunoSEQ multiplex PCR; TCRdb keeps only in-frame clonotypes and omits some of them. The sample lists about 61,000 clones, 70% to 90% seen once, with 1% to 1.5% in the top ten. The sample consisted of CD4+ or CD8+ T cells sorted from blood, taken in a trial of the OX40 agonist ivuxolimab. The receptor source for this set is an adult with an advanced solid tumor such as melanoma, head and neck, liver or kidney cancer.

The chain has TRBV18 and TRBJ2-7, with D possibly being TRBD1 (5 bases). This CDR3 comprises 14 residues. Germline CDR1 reads KGHSH; CDR2 reads LQKENI. Trimming took off 0 bases at V and 5 bases at J, with 11 bases between the two ends. The CDR3 loop reads CASSPPWQGDEQYF. In DNA, the CDR3 is TGTGCCAGCTCACCACCGTGGCAGGGCGACGAGCAGTACTTC.

This clone rates as medium-sized (0.01 to 0.1%). The J gene is TRBJ1-6, the V gene TRBV27; D gene unclear. The CDR3 sequence is 13 residues long. Germline V gene data show CDR1 as MNHEY and CDR2 as SMNVEV (reference sequence). V was pared by 8 bases and J by 4 bases, with 9 bases between. The CDR3 DNA is TGTGCCAGCGCCAGATCATATAATTCACCCCTCCACTTT. This codes for CASARSYNSPLHF.